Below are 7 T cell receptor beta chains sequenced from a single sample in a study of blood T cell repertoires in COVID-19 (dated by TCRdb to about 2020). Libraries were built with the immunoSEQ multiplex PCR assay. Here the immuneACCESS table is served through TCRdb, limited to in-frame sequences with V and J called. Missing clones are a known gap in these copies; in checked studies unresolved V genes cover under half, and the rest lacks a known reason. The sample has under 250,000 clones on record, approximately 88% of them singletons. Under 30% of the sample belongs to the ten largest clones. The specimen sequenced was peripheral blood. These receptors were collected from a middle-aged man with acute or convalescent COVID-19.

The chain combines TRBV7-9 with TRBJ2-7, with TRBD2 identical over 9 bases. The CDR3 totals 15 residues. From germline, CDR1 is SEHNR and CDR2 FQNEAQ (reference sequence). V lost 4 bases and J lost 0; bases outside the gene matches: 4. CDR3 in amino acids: CASSSHSGSSYEQYF. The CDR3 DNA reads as TGTGCCAGCAGCTCGCATAGCGGGAGCTCCTACGAGCAGTACTTC.

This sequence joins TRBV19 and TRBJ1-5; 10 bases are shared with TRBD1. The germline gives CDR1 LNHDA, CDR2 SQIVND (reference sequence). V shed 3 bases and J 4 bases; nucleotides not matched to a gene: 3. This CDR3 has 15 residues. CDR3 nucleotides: TGTGCCAGTAGTATCGGACAGGGGGATAATCAGCCCCAGCATTTT. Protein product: CASSIGQGDNQPQHF.

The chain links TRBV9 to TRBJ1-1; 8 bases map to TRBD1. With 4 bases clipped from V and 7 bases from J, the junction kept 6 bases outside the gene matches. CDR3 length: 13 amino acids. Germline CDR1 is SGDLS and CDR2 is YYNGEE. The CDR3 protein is CASSPTGVSEAFF. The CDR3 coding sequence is TGTGCCAGCAGCCCGACAGGGGTGAGTGAAGCTTTCTTT.

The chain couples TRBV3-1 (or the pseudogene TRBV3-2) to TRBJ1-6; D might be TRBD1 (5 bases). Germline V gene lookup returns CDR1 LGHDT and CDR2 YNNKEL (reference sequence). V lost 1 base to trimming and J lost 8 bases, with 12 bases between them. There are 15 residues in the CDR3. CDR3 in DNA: TGTGCCAGCAGCCAAGTTTTGGCACAGGATTCACCCCTCCACTTT. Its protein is CASSQVLAQDSPLHF.

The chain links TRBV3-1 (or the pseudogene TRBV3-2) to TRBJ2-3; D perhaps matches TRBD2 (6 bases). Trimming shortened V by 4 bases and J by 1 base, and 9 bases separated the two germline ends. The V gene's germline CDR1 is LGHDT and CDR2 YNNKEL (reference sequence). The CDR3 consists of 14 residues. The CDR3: CASSRDWGTDTQYF. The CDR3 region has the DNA TGTGCCAGCAGCCGGGACTGGGGCACAGATACGCAGTATTTT.

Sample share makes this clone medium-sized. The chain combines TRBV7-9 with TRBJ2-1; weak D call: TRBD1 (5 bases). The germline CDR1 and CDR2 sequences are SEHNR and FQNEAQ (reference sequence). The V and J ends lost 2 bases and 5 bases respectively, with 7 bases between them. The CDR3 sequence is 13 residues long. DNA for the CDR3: TGTGCCAGCAGCTTACAGGGCCACAATGAGCAGTTCTTC. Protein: CASSLQGHNEQFF. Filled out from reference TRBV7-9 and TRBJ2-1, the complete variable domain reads DTGVSQNPRHKITKRGQNVTFRCDPISEHNRLYWYRQTLGQGPEFLTYFQNEAQLEKSRLLSDRFSAERPKGSFSTLEIQRTEQGDSAMYLCASSLQGHNEQFFGPGTRLTVL.

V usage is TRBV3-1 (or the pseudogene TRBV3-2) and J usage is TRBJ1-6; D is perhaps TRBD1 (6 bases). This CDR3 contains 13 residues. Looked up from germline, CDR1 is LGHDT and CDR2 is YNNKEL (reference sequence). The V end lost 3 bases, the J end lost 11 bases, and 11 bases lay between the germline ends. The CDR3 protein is CASSQDSSTPLHF. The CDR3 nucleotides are TGTGCCAGCAGCCAGGACAGTTCTACACCCCTCCACTTT.